This T cell receptor beta chain was sequenced during a study of T cells after posttransplantation cyclophosphamide. Points from the study as a whole: TRB clonality was highly associated with recipient CMV seropositivity and reactivation. Donor CD8+ memory clones often dominated recipient blood repertoires at later times. TRB overlap between skin or GI tissue T cells and blood was limited.

Remarks on this clone: The antigen is not known.

A marrow graft followed busulfan-fludarabine conditioning, with cyclophosphamide on days +3 and +4. The repertoire was sequenced with immunoSEQ multiplex PCR; TCRdb's copy has only in-frame clones and lacks some. The sample includes around 22,000 clones, about 90% of them seen just once. This CDR3 spans 14 amino acids. V gave up 3 bases and J gave up 1 base, with 7 bases separating them. Per the germline V gene, CDR1 is MDHEN and CDR2 is SYDVKM. Sequenced here: PBMCs, sampled after allogeneic stem cell transplant with posttransplant cyclophosphamide. The receptor was isolated from a female patient aged 30-39 years who received an allogeneic stem cell transplant from an unrelated donor, was CMV-positive, and had no GVHD. Some T cells here may be from the graft donor. The chain couples TRBV28 to TRBJ1-5; unclear D gene. CDR3 loop: CASSLALSNQPQHF. The CDR3 bases are TGTGCCAGCAGTTTGGCTCTCAGCAATCAGCCCCAGCATTTT.